This TCR beta chain is drawn from a study of T cells in Graves' hyperthyroidism and ophthalmopathy. The V gene's germline CDR1 is DFQATT and CDR2 SNEGSKA (reference sequence). The CDR3 is made up of 11 amino acids. Trimming removed 3 bases from V and 3 bases from J, with 6 bases in between. Amplified TCR beta CDR3 regions derived from RNA transcripts. A set of HTBI primers served as the primers for a first-round RT-PCR of the TCR CDR3. One entry per CDR3 protein results from TCRdb running MiXCR on the multiplex PCR reads. The data contain under 450,000 distinct CDR3 sequences, roughly 14% of them singletons. No progression to ophthalmopathy during 18 months of follow-up defined stable disease. A patient was excluded if there was uncontrolled infection, other autoimmune disease, pregnancy or lactation. Study results and caveats: Appearing also in blood were most of the thyroid clonotypes expanded above 0.001.

On this clonotype itself: Antigen: not known.

Sequencing used blood. This clonotype was sampled from a young woman with Graves' hyperthyroidism. This rearrangement joins TRBV20-1 to TRBJ2-7; no clear D. CDR3 sequence reads: CSASAGYEQYF. CDR3 bases: TGCAGTGCTAGCGCTGGCTACGAGCAGTACTTC.